The 16 T cell receptor beta chains given below trace back to one sample, sequenced in a study of blood T cell repertoires in COVID-19. Sequencing used immunoSEQ multiplex PCR; TCRdb keeps in-frame clones, though not all of them. This table holds about 230,000 clones, roughly 81% found once. The sequencing input was peripheral blood. These receptor sequences come from a man aged 40-50 years with acute or convalescent COVID-19.

In DNA, the CDR3 is TGTGCCAGCAGCTTGGCGGACTCCCCTTACGAGCAGTACTTC. This gives the protein CASSLADSPYEQYF. The chain couples TRBV5-4 to TRBJ2-7; a possible D gene is TRBD2 (5 bases). The germline V gene has CDR1 SGHNT and CDR2 YYREEE (reference sequence). The CDR3 covers 14 residues. The V end lost 0 bases, the J end lost 4 bases, and 11 bases lay between the germline ends.

V usage is TRBV7-3 and J usage is TRBJ2-3; no clear D gene. Germline CDR1 is SGHTA and CDR2 is FQGTGA. The CDR3 spans 13 residues. V was clipped by 5 bases and J by 5 bases, with 11 bases between them. The CDR3 is CASSPVPRDTQYF. DNA for the CDR3: TGTGCCAGCAGCCCAGTCCCAAGAGATACGCAGTATTTT.

The chain joins TRBV5-1 to TRBJ2-6; D is unclear. Germline-derived CDR1 and CDR2 are SGHRS and YFSETQ. This CDR3 spans 17 amino acids. Trimming took off 2 bases at V and 0 bases at J, with 12 bases between the two ends. The CDR3 loop reads CASSLSAGSSGANVLTF. As DNA, the CDR3 is TGCGCCAGCAGCTTATCGGCAGGTAGCTCTGGGGCCAACGTCCTGACTTTC.

J is TRBJ2-7 and V is TRBV2; a weak D match, TRBD2 (5 bases). Per germline, CDR1 SNHLY and CDR2 FYNNEI. Trimming took off 3 bases at V and 2 bases at J, with 11 bases between the two ends. The CDR3 extends over 14 amino acids. As DNA, the CDR3 is TGTGCCAGCAGTGATGGGTTAGCGCCCTACGAGCAGTACTTC. This encodes CASSDGLAPYEQYF. The full variable domain, in which reference TRBV2 and TRBJ2-7 provide the parts outside the CDR3, is EPEVTQTPSHQVTQMGQEVILRCVPISNHLYFYWYRQILGQKVEFLVSFYNNEISEKSEIFDDQFSVERPDGSNFTLKIRSTKLEDSAMYFCASSDGLAPYEQYFGPGTRLTVT.

The J gene is TRBJ1-1, the V gene TRBV5-6; D call uncertain. Germline V gene data show CDR1 as SGHDT and CDR2 as YYEEEE. The CDR3 contains 14 residues. V was cut by 6 bases and J by 0 bases, with 12 bases left in between. CDR3 nucleotide sequence: TGTGCCAGCATGGGGAGGCGGATGAACACTGAAGCTTTCTTT. Protein sequence: CASMGRRMNTEAFF.

The chain uses TRBV2 and TRBJ1-1; TRBD1 matches at 7 bases. CDR1 is SNHLY, CDR2 FYNNEI, per germline. The trim removed 2 bases at V and 13 bases at J, leaving 4 bases unmatched. The CDR3 covers 11 residues. In DNA form, the CDR3 reads TGTGCCAGCAGTGAAAGGACAGGTATTTTCTTT. Translated, it gives CASSERTGIFF.

The chain is built from TRBV4-2 and TRBJ1-2, with a possible D match to TRBD1 (5 bases). The CDR3 consists of 13 residues. Germline V gene data show CDR1 as LGHNA and CDR2 as YNFKEQ. Deletions cut 1 base from V and 8 bases from J, with 11 bases between. The CDR3 loop reads CASSQGAGRGYTF. CDR3 in DNA: TGTGCCAGCAGCCAAGGGGCAGGGAGGGGCTACACCTTC.

The chain is built from TRBV7-9 and TRBJ1-1; TRBD1 matches 9 bases. V lost 4 bases and J lost 4; bases outside the gene matches: 10. Per germline, CDR1 SEHNR and CDR2 FQNEAQ (reference sequence). The CDR3 consists of 16 residues. This CDR3 is CASSSDRQGVSTEAFF. The CDR3 bases are TGTGCCAGCAGCTCCGACCGACAGGGGGTGTCCACTGAAGCTTTCTTT.

This chain uses TRBV28 with TRBJ1-6; maybe TRBD1 (6 bases). Per the germline V gene, CDR1 is MDHEN and CDR2 is SYDVKM. V was shortened by 7 bases and J by 7 bases, with 11 bases between the two germline ends. The CDR3 has 13 amino acids. In DNA form, the CDR3 reads TGTGCCAGCAAGACAGGCCGAAATTCACCCCTCCACTTT. Its translation: CASKTGRNSPLHF.

The chain couples TRBV6-6 to TRBJ2-1, with 7 bases aligning to TRBD1. The germline CDR1 and CDR2 sequences are MNHNY and SVGAGI (reference sequence). CDR3 length: 15 residues. V lost 5 bases to trimming and J lost 2 bases; unmatched junction nucleotides: 6. For the CDR3, the DNA is TGTGCCAGCAGTCCTAGGGGGCCCCCCTACAATGAGCAGTTCTTC. This encodes CASSPRGPPYNEQFF.

This clone is a singleton in its sample. J is TRBJ1-1 and V is TRBV5-4; a possible D gene is TRBD1 (5 bases). The V end was cut by 0 bases, the J end by 0 bases, with 12 bases between. The CDR3 is 16 residues long. Germline lookup yields CDR1 SGHNT and CDR2 YYREEE (reference sequence). CDR3 sequence reads: CASSLGLTAMNTEAFF. In nucleotides, the CDR3 is TGTGCCAGCAGCTTGGGGTTGACAGCTATGAACACTGAAGCTTTCTTT.

The chain links TRBV28 to TRBJ2-7; 9 positions match TRBD1. The ends lost 6 bases at V and 3 bases at J; junction bases unmatched: 9. The CDR3 runs 15 residues. Looked up from germline, CDR1 is MDHEN and CDR2 is SYDVKM. DNA of the CDR3: TGTGCCAGCAGGCCATACAGGGGGCGCTTCTACGAGCAGTACTTC. Protein: CASRPYRGRFYEQYF. Full variable domain (missing parts from reference TRBV28 and TRBJ2-7): DVKVTQSSRYLVKRTGEKVFLECVQDMDHENMFWYRQDPGLGLRLIYFSYDVKMKEKGDIPEGYSVSREKKERFSLILESASTNQTSMYLCASRPYRGRFYEQYFGPGTRLTVT.

This clone was found once. The J gene is TRBJ1-1, the V gene TRBV5-6; no clear D. CDR1 and CDR2 from the germline V gene are SGHDT and YYEEEE. The CDR3 has 13 amino acids. V lost 4 bases to trimming and J lost 3 bases, with 10 bases between them. CDR3 amino acids: CASSGGMHTEAFF. CDR3 coding DNA: TGTGCCAGCAGCGGAGGAATGCACACTGAAGCTTTCTTT.

A few counts support this clone. One end of the junction fails to match germline, which may point to a read error. The genes are TRBV29-1 and TRBJ1-2, with 7 bases matching TRBD1. The CDR3 is made up of 14 amino acids. The germline gives CDR1 SQVTM, CDR2 ANQGSEA. The CDR3 loop reads CSIEDRLLGGGYTF. The CDR3 nucleotides read TGCAGCATTGAGGACAGGCTCCTAGGAGGTGGCTACACCTTC.

The chain couples TRBV19 to TRBJ2-7; TRBD2 aligns across 11 bases. Germline CDR1 is LNHDA and CDR2 is SQIVND (reference sequence). Losses at the gene ends were 1 base for V and 3 bases for J; bases not matched to a gene: 5. This CDR3 region has 16 residues. The CDR3 loop reads CASSIAGLADLYEQYF. The CDR3 DNA reads TGTGCCAGTAGTATAGCGGGACTAGCGGACCTCTACGAGCAGTACTTC.

This rearrangement joins TRBV6-5 to TRBJ1-5; TRBD1 aligns across 7 bases. CDR1 and CDR2 from the germline V gene are MNHEY and SVGAGI. J gave up 0 bases and V 6 bases, and 2 bases lay outside the gene matches. The length of the CDR3 is 14 residues. The CDR3 spells CASSRGYSNQPQHF. DNA for the CDR3: TGTGCCAGCAGCAGGGGGTATAGCAATCAGCCCCAGCATTTT.